Listed below are T cell receptor beta chains from one sample, sequenced in a study of identical twins. TCRdb processed the 5' RACE reads anew with MiXCR; each CDR3 protein has one entry. The table has 1.5 million to 2 million distinct CDR3 sequences, around 29% seen once; the top ten hold approximately 0.29%. Sequenced sample: cord blood. The receptors come from a newborn girl in good health. Both conserved end residues are part of each CDR3. D genes are given only for firm matches. The size of a clone is reported for some rows only, either as once, few or many, or as a class for expanded clones.

.	TRBJ1-6	TRBD1	TRBV5-1	CASSSLDRGHSPLHF	TGCGCCAGCAGCTCCTTGGACAGGGGGCATTCACCCCTCCACTTT
.	TRBJ1-5	.	TRBV7-6	CASSFATGRRNSNQPQHF	TGTGCCAGCAGCTTTGCTACAGGGAGGAGGAATAGCAATCAGCCCCAGCATTTT
.	TRBJ1-2	TRBD1	TRBV5-6	CASSFRPGQEDYGYTF	TGTGCCAGCAGCTTTAGGCCGGGACAGGAGGACTATGGCTACACCTTC
.	TRBJ1-2	TRBD1	TRBV30	CAWRSWDRVNYGYTF	TGTGCCTGGAGATCCTGGGACAGGGTGAACTATGGCTACACCTTC
many	TRBJ1-2	.	TRBV12-3/TRBV12-4	CASSILTGGYTF	TGTGCCAGCAGTATCTTAACAGGTGGCTACACCTTC
.	TRBJ2-3	TRBD2	TRBV20-1	CSASGLAGDPQYF	TGCAGTGCATCGGGACTAGCGGGGGATCCGCAGTATTTT
many	TRBJ2-5	.	TRBV5-4	CASSLLPQETQYF	TGTGCCAGCAGCCTTTTGCCCCAAGAGACCCAGTACTTC
.	TRBJ1-5	.	TRBV18	CASSPRGRGGNQPQHF	TGTGCCAGCTCACCGCGAGGGCGGGGAGGCAATCAGCCCCAGCATTTT
.	TRBJ2-1	.	TRBV20-1	CSARDGGTSSYNEQFF	TGCAGTGCTAGAGATGGGGGGACAAGCTCCTACAATGAGCAGTTCTTC
.	TRBJ1-1	TRBD1	TRBV6-2/TRBV6-3	CASSLRRDRVTEAFF	TGTGCCAGCAGTTTGCGCCGGGACAGAGTCACTGAAGCTTTCTTT
few	TRBJ2-7	.	TRBV4-2	CASSQESLTGKSYEQYF	TGTGCCAGCAGCCAAGAATCCCTTACAGGAAAGTCCTACGAGCAGTACTTC
few	TRBJ1-5	.	TRBV12-3/TRBV12-4	CASSLTGLPNQPQHF	TGTGCCAGCAGTTTAACGGGTCTTCCCAATCAGCCCCAGCATTTT
.	TRBJ2-7	.	TRBV20-1	CSVGHEQYF	TGCAGTGTCGGCCACGAGCAGTACTTC
few	TRBJ2-6	.	TRBV20-1	CSSSASGANVLTF	TGCAGTTCAAGTGCCTCTGGGGCCAACGTCCTGACTTTC
few	TRBJ2-3	TRBD2	TRBV20-1	CSARTSKVTDTQYF	TGCAGTGCCCGGACTAGCAAGGTCACAGATACGCAGTATTTT
few	TRBJ1-1	TRBD1	TRBV7-9	CASSLEQGQEGNTEAFF	TGTGCCAGCAGCTTAGAACAGGGGCAAGAGGGGAACACTGAAGCTTTCTTT
.	TRBJ1-5	.	TRBV3-1	CASSPWGENQPQHF	TGTGCCAGCAGCCCATGGGGGGAGAATCAGCCCCAGCATTTT
.	TRBJ2-5	TRBD1	TRBV7-9	CASSGWTGSYNEQYF	TGTGCCAGCAGCGGATGGACAGGGTCTTACAATGAGCAGTACTTC
.	TRBJ2-7	.	TRBV21-1	CASSTLGQGSYEQYF	TGTGCCAGCAGCACCCTCGGACAGGGATCCTACGAGCAGTACTTC
many	TRBJ1-4	.	TRBV29-1	CSVRINSNEKLFF	TGCAGCGTCCGCATAAACAGCAATGAAAAACTGTTTTTT
few	TRBJ2-3	.	TRBV5-1	CASSLKVSTDTQYF	TGCGCCAGCAGCTTGAAGGTTAGCACAGATACGCAGTATTTT
.	TRBJ2-7	TRBD1	TRBV18	CASSRGQLVDEQYF	TGTGCCAGCTCACGGGGACAGTTAGTTGACGAGCAGTACTTC
.	TRBJ2-7	.	TRBV6-1	CASRGRTGFYEQYF	TGTGCCAGCCGAGGGCGCACAGGTTTCTACGAGCAGTACTTC
.	TRBJ2-7	TRBD2	TRBV20-1	CSAISGGGVYLDNEQYF	TGCAGTGCTATAAGCGGGGGAGGGGTCTACTTGGACAATGAGCAGTACTTC
.	TRBJ2-7	TRBD1	TRBV5-1	CASSSPRTGRNEQYF	TGCGCCAGCAGCTCCCCCCGGACAGGGAGAAACGAGCAGTACTTC
.	TRBJ1-1	.	TRBV7-6	CASSFSSIMRGNTEAFF	TGTGCCAGCAGCTTTTCCAGCATCATGAGGGGGAACACTGAAGCTTTCTTT
few	TRBJ1-4	.	TRBV29-1	CSVESRTVNGEKLFF	TGCAGCGTTGAATCTCGGACGGTTAATGGTGAAAAACTGTTTTTT
.	TRBJ2-1	TRBD1	TRBV10-3	CAIRTGTAQETQFF	TGTGCCATCAGAACCGGGACAGCTCAAGAGACCCAGTTCTTC
few	TRBJ2-3	.	TRBV3-1	CASSQGVGAQYF	TGTGCCAGCAGCCAAGGAGTGGGAGCGCAGTATTTT
few	TRBJ1-5	.	TRBV27	CASRVQNSNQPQHF	TGTGCCAGCAGAGTTCAAAATAGCAATCAGCCCCAGCATTTT
.	TRBJ2-1	.	TRBV7-9	CASSLDGIGYNEQFF	TGTGCCAGCAGCCTTGACGGAATAGGGTACAATGAGCAGTTCTTC
.	TRBJ2-3	TRBD2	TRBV20-1	CSADPGTSGGTDTQYF	TGCAGTGCTGACCCCGGGACTAGCGGGGGAACAGATACGCAGTATTTT
.	TRBJ2-7	.	TRBV20-1	CSARVFTYEQYF	TGCAGTGCTAGAGTTTTTACTTACGAGCAGTACTTC
.	TRBJ1-2	TRBD1	TRBV3-1	CASSQGTGRYGYTF	TGTGCCAGCAGCCAAGGGACAGGGCGGTATGGCTACACCTTC
few	TRBJ2-5	.	TRBV4-2	CASSQDLVGLETQYF	TGTGCCAGCAGCCAAGATCTGGTCGGCTTAGAGACCCAGTACTTC
few	TRBJ2-7	TRBD2	TRBV27	CASSSAGGYIYEQYF	TGTGCCAGCAGTTCAGCGGGAGGGTACATCTACGAGCAGTACTTC
.	TRBJ2-7	.	TRBV3-1	CASSHQLQPSREQYF	TGTGCCAGCAGCCATCAATTGCAACCCTCGAGGGAGCAGTACTTC
.	TRBJ2-1	TRBD2	TRBV3-1	CASSPVLAGGYNEQFF	TGTGCCAGCAGCCCCGTCTTAGCGGGAGGCTATAATGAGCAGTTCTTC
few	TRBJ1-2	TRBD1	TRBV7-9	CASSPDRGNNYGYTF	TGTGCCAGCAGCCCAGACAGGGGAAATAACTATGGCTACACCTTC
many	TRBJ2-4	TRBD1	TRBV20-1	CSARGGQVSIQYF	TGCAGTGCTAGAGGGGGACAGGTTAGCATTCAGTACTTC
few	TRBJ2-1	TRBD2	TRBV20-1	CSADGLAGQYNEQFF	TGCAGTGCTGACGGACTAGCGGGGCAATACAATGAGCAGTTCTTC